These T cell receptor beta chains were read from a single sample in a study of CD4 T cell repertoires in COVID-19. Clones were read by immunoSEQ multiplex PCR, and TCRdb kept only the in-frame ones, dropping some. Among more than 65,000 clones, 83% were seen once, and the ten largest hold roughly 0.58%. Material: CD4+ T cells from peripheral blood, obtained after recovery from COVID-19. Receptor source: a human donor who had COVID-19. The CDR3 runs from the conserved cysteine through the conserved F or W. Fields, in order: CDR3 protein, D gene, V gene, J gene, CDR3 length. D genes are given only for firm matches.

CASSQGLALQYF	-	TRBV3-1/TRBV3-2	TRBJ2-7	12
CATGQGANGANVLTF	TRBD1	TRBV27	TRBJ2-6	15
CAWSRFSDEQYF	-	TRBV30	TRBJ2-7	12
CASSITVDRGYEQYF	TRBD1	TRBV19	TRBJ2-7	15
CASSPGPRLTYEQYF	-	TRBV7-6	TRBJ2-7	15
CASMGLAGAGELFF	TRBD2	TRBV7-9	TRBJ2-2	14
CASSTGSLLDTQYF	-	TRBV5-1	TRBJ2-3	14
CAIKKGYGARGPTDTQYF	-	TRBV10-3	TRBJ2-3	18
CASSFTSQPQHF	-	TRBV27	TRBJ1-5	12
CASSPPRQGMYEQYF	TRBD1	TRBV18	TRBJ2-7	15
CASSSGQVSGANVLTF	TRBD1	TRBV27	TRBJ2-6	16
CAWSAGTAAWGYTF	-	TRBV30	TRBJ1-2	14
CAISEPARGDTGELFF	-	TRBV10-3	TRBJ2-2	16
CASSLATSVEQFF	-	TRBV7-8	TRBJ2-1	13
CAIRPTGTMNTEAFF	TRBD1	TRBV10-3	TRBJ1-1	15
CASSSTSTGAGYGYTF	-	TRBV27	TRBJ1-2	16
CASSLSCGTNTGELFF	-	TRBV7-4	TRBJ2-2	16
CASRQGYTGELFF	-	TRBV5-8	TRBJ2-2	13
CASSYSTGSGNTIYF	-	TRBV7-2	TRBJ1-3	15
CASSWGGGNMETQYF	-	TRBV5-1	TRBJ2-5	15
CASNARALENIQYF	-	TRBV19	TRBJ2-4	14
CASSQGRNQAFF	-	TRBV14	TRBJ1-1	12
CASKYGQSNYGYTF	-	TRBV19	TRBJ1-2	14
CASSLGGSGNTIYF	-	TRBV7-6	TRBJ1-3	14
CASSRQDEQYF	-	TRBV6-5	TRBJ2-7	11
CASSLVDGLGETQYF	-	TRBV3-1/TRBV3-2	TRBJ2-5	15
CASSYDRSFPSGNTIYF	-	TRBV19	TRBJ1-3	17
CASSYSTGELFF	-	TRBV2	TRBJ2-2	12
CAWGRRNGELFF	-	TRBV30	TRBJ2-2	12
CASSGEGYQPQHF	-	TRBV2	TRBJ1-5	13
CAISEPGETQYF	-	TRBV10-3	TRBJ2-5	12
CASSEGGAITDTQYF	-	TRBV10-1	TRBJ2-3	15
CASSIGRGYTF	-	TRBV19	TRBJ1-2	11
CASSSGRGTEAFF	-	TRBV6-5	TRBJ1-1	13
CASSLGSTDTQYF	-	TRBV5-5	TRBJ2-3	13
CASSYSSNEQFF	-	TRBV6-6	TRBJ2-1	12
CATSREAHSYEQYF	-	TRBV15	TRBJ2-7	14
CASSLEDNEKLFF	-	TRBV7-9	TRBJ1-4	13
CASSVGTSEKLFF	-	TRBV3-1/TRBV3-2	TRBJ1-4	13
CASSFSGGSSYEQYF	TRBD2	TRBV5-1	TRBJ2-7	15
CASTQTSNQPQHF	-	TRBV6-5	TRBJ1-5	13
CASGFSGVTANEKLFF	-	TRBV12-5	TRBJ1-4	16
CASQVAGGTDTQYF	TRBD2	TRBV11-2	TRBJ2-3	14
CASSIKGLLAHEQYF	-	TRBV19	TRBJ2-7	15